This T cell receptor beta chain was sequenced during a study of shared clonotypes between healthy human individuals. General study points: Sharing across four donors was seen in around 5% of naive CD4 clonotypes. Sorted-subset samples were not fully sequenced, rarefaction indicated.

The investigators split CD4+ cells into a CD45RA+ naive subset and a CD45RA-negative memory subset. Germline-derived CDR1 and CDR2 are SEHNR and FQNEAQ (reference sequence). The CDR3 is made up of 13 amino acids. V was cut by 3 bases and J by 3 bases, with 9 bases left in between. As for this clone: The target antigen is unknown.

The authors' processing: Without quality scores, immunoSEQ junctional reads could not be filtered like full-length reads. Clones were read by immunoSEQ multiplex PCR, and TCRdb kept only the in-frame ones, dropping some. D and trimming come from the DNA, and the V and J calls and clone size come from that table. The repertoire consists of 2 million to 2.5 million clones, with around 93% occurring once and the leading ten covering approximately 0.4%. The chain is built from TRBV7-9 and TRBJ2-7; the D is unclear. The origin of this receptor is a man aged 18 to 29 in good health. Some clones in this sample may be carry-over from other donors' samples. Sequencing was done on a sample of naive CD4+ T cells from PBMCs. Specified subset: CD45RA+ positively selected. CDR3 sequence: CASSLISNYEQYF. The CDR3 bases are TGTGCCAGCAGCTTGATCAGTAACTACGAGCAGTACTTC.